This passage covers 15 T cell receptor beta chains from one sample sequenced in a study of control samples from healthy donors and cancer patients. Sequenced by immunoSEQ multiplex PCR; TCRdb stores in-frame clones only, minus some. The data contain some 410,000 clones, about 93% of them singletons. The sample consisted of PBMCs. The source of these receptors is a man aged 40-55 years with head and neck cancer.

The CDR3 DNA is TGTGCCAGCAGCTTGGGGGACAAGGGGATGAACACTGAAGCTTTCTTT. Translated: CASSLGDKGMNTEAFF. The V and J genes are TRBV7-3 and TRBJ1-1, with a possible D match to TRBD1 (6 bases). The CDR3 runs to 16 residues. V was cut by 3 bases and J by 0 bases, with 14 bases left in between. Per the germline V gene, CDR1 is SGHTA and CDR2 is FQGTGA.

The chain combines TRBV6-5 with TRBJ2-1; D gene unclear. The CDR3 sequence is 13 residues long. Deletions cut 2 bases from V and 7 bases from J, with 9 bases between. Germline CDR1 MNHEY, CDR2 SVGAGI. This CDR3 is CASSYTSANEQFF. Here the CDR3 DNA reads TGTGCCAGCAGTTACACCTCAGCAAATGAGCAGTTCTTC.

For the CDR3, the DNA is TGTGCCAGCAGTCCTAGACTGCTTCTCACTGGGGCCAACGTCCTGACTTTC. As protein: CASSPRLLLTGANVLTF. The chain is built from TRBV27 and TRBJ2-6; D remains ambiguous. Germline CDR1 reads MNHEY; CDR2 reads SMNVEV (reference sequence). The ends were cut back, 5 bases at V and 2 bases at J, with 16 bases in the middle. This CDR3 has 17 residues.

This clone was detected once. The genes are TRBV18 and TRBJ2-3; D possibly corresponds to TRBD1 (5 bases). The CDR3 covers 17 residues. Germline V lookup: CDR1 KGHSH, CDR2 LQKENI. V dropped 0 bases and J dropped 2 bases, with 15 bases sitting between them. The CDR3 region is CASSPPNWQGHTDTQYF. The CDR3, as DNA: TGTGCCAGCTCACCACCGAATTGGCAGGGCCACACAGATACGCAGTATTTT.

This CDR3 reads CASSLNGDDTGELFF. The CDR3 bases are TGTGCCAGCAGCTTAAATGGGGACGACACCGGGGAGCTGTTTTTT. This rearrangement joins TRBV11-3 to TRBJ2-2; D might be TRBD1 or TRBD2, each matching 5 bases. V gave up 2 bases and J gave up 3 bases, with 10 bases separating them. Germline V gives CDR1 SGHNT, CDR2 YENEEA. The length of the CDR3 is 15 residues.

V is TRBV11-2 and J is TRBJ2-7, with D possibly called TRBD1 or TRBD2 (5 bases each). Germline CDR1 SGHAT, CDR2 FQNNGV. The CDR3 covers 15 residues. V gave up 5 bases and J gave up 7 bases, with 21 bases separating them. CDR3 sequence (DNA): TGTGCCAGCAGCCTAGCCGGGACGGGGAACCGTGAGCAGTACTTC. It codes for CASSLAGTGNREQYF.

The V and J genes are TRBV19 and TRBJ1-1; unclear D gene. Germline V CDR1 and CDR2: LNHDA, SQIVND (reference sequence). The CDR3 sequence is 16 residues long. Trimming left V 0 bases short and J 0 bases short, with 11 bases between. The CDR3 sequence is CASSIDGRSMNTEAFF. The CDR3 bases are TGTGCCAGTAGTATAGATGGCCGGTCTATGAACACTGAAGCTTTCTTT.

This chain connects TRBV6-5 to TRBJ2-1; D not certain. Germline V CDR1 and CDR2: MNHEY, SVGAGI. This CDR3 spans 13 amino acids. The V end lost 5 bases, the J end lost 6 bases, and 11 bases lay between the germline ends. The CDR3 DNA reads TGTGCCAGCAGTCCGTCGCTCTCCAATGAGCAGTTCTTC. This codes for CASSPSLSNEQFF.

This chain uses TRBV14 with TRBJ2-3, with 7 nucleotides matching TRBD1. The CDR3 extends over 15 amino acids. V trimming: 4 bases; J trimming: 2 bases; junction bases outside the gene matches: 6. Germline CDR1 is SGHDN and CDR2 is FVKESK. The CDR3 DNA reads as TGTGCCAGCAGCCGAACAGGGGCCAACACAGATACGCAGTATTTT. Translating it yields CASSRTGANTDTQYF.

This clone was recorded a few times. The CDR3 is CASSLESRGTDTQYF. In DNA form, the CDR3 reads TGTGCCAGCAGCTTAGAGTCTCGGGGCACAGATACGCAGTATTTT. V usage is TRBV7-2 and J usage is TRBJ2-3; D is undetermined. V shed 1 base and J shed 1 base, with 9 bases lying between them. CDR3 size: 15 residues. Per the germline V gene, CDR1 is SGHTA and CDR2 is FQGNSA.

The genes are TRBV4-1 and TRBJ1-5; D is unresolved. CDR3 length: 15 amino acids. V was clipped by 1 base and J by 5 bases, with 12 bases between them. Germline loops: CDR1 MGHRA, CDR2 YSYEKL. The DNA of the CDR3 is TGCGCCAGCAGCCAAGTCAGCCGAACCCATCAGCCCCAGCATTTT. Translating gives CASSQVSRTHQPQHF.

This chain connects TRBV28 to TRBJ2-1, with D tentatively TRBD2 (6 bases). The CDR3 covers 13 residues. Germline loops: CDR1 MDHEN, CDR2 SYDVKM. Trimming shortened V by 6 bases and J by 6 bases, and 12 bases separated the two germline ends. This chain's CDR3 is CASRVRGANEQFF. The CDR3 bases are TGTGCCAGCAGGGTGCGGGGAGCCAATGAGCAGTTCTTC.

The rearrangement uses TRBV7-2 and TRBJ1-6; maybe TRBD1 (5 bases). Germline lookup yields CDR1 SGHTA and CDR2 FQGNSA. Trimming left V 2 bases short and J 7 bases short, with 12 bases between. The CDR3 runs 15 residues. The CDR3: CASSLIGRDNSPLHF. Here the CDR3 DNA reads TGTGCCAGCAGCTTAATTGGCCGGGACAATTCACCCCTCCACTTT.

The V call is TRBV28, the J call TRBJ2-7; 7 nucleotides match TRBD2. V gave up 4 bases and J gave up 2 bases; unmatched junction bases: 8. Germline CDR1 MDHEN, CDR2 SYDVKM. This CDR3 contains 15 residues. The CDR3: CASSSQGGAPYEQYF. The CDR3 DNA reads as TGTGCCAGCAGTTCCCAGGGAGGGGCCCCCTACGAGCAGTACTTC.

This chain links TRBV27 with TRBJ1-2; 9 bases align to TRBD1. The V gene's germline CDR1 is MNHEY and CDR2 SMNVEV (reference sequence). Germline trimming cut 3 bases from V and 6 bases from J; bases unmatched to any gene: 2. The CDR3 spans 13 residues. In DNA, the CDR3 is TGTGCCAGCAGTTTTCGGACAGGGGATGGCTACACCTTC. Amino acid sequence: CASSFRTGDGYTF.